These T cell receptor beta chains were read from a single sample in a study of tumour-infiltrating T cells in Burkitt lymphoma. The method was immunoSEQ multiplex PCR; TCRdb's version includes in-frame clones alone and lacks a portion of them. Counted here are about 4,400 clones, about 86% occurring once; the ten biggest clones make up about 13%. The sample was tumor tissue. The receptors derive from a human donor with diffuse large B-cell lymphoma. Some clones in this sample may be carry-over from other donors' samples. The conserved cysteine and the conserved F or W are not part of the CDR3 here. The order of the fields is J gene, V gene, CDR3 protein.

j_gene: TRBJ2-7; v_gene: TRBV5-1; CDR3aa: ASSPTGDFLYEQY
j_gene: TRBJ1-6; v_gene: TRBV18; CDR3aa: ASSPGPSSYNSPLH
j_gene: TRBJ2-5; v_gene: TRBV7-3; CDR3aa: ASSSTGERETQY
j_gene: TRBJ2-1; v_gene: TRBV11-2; CDR3aa: ASSWESSAFGEQF
j_gene: TRBJ1-1; v_gene: TRBV20-1; CDR3aa: SADRLTEAF
j_gene: TRBJ2-5; v_gene: TRBV6-6; CDR3aa: ASSRGEGAGETQY
j_gene: TRBJ2-7; v_gene: TRBV19; CDR3aa: ASNIGGLAVYEQY
j_gene: TRBJ1-4; v_gene: TRBV19; CDR3aa: ASSTPQGTATNEKLF
j_gene: TRBJ2-2; v_gene: TRBV30; CDR3aa: AWSVGGGANTGELF
j_gene: TRBJ1-3; v_gene: TRBV11-2; CDR3aa: ASSRTGGRNTIY
j_gene: TRBJ1-1; v_gene: TRBV7-2; CDR3aa: ASSLGAGLVTEAF